Presented here are 20 T cell receptor beta chains from one specimen sequenced in a study of T-cell memory formation after mild COVID-19. TCRdb reprocessed the 5' RACE reads with MiXCR, giving one entry per CDR3 protein. The data contain some 88,000 distinct CDR3 sequences, about 23% of them singletons. The sequencing input was PBMCs or a T cell subset sorted from them (not recorded which). The receptors here all came from a young man who had mild COVID-19 (a few samples of this study predate the infection). Cell type and time point are not known.

The V gene is TRBV10-3, the J gene TRBJ2-7; TRBD1 or TRBD2 may be the D gene (6 bases each). CDR1 is ENHRY, CDR2 SYGVKD, per germline. Deletions cut 0 bases from V and 4 bases from J, with 10 bases between. There are 14 residues in the CDR3. The CDR3: CAISESRGPYEQYF. CDR3 nucleotides: TGTGCCATCAGTGAGTCTCGGGGGCCGTACGAGCAGTACTTC.

This clonotype was counted only a few times. The chain is built from TRBV4-3 and TRBJ2-7, with a weak D call TRBD2 (6 bases). The CDR3 has 15 amino acids. Germline-derived CDR1 and CDR2 are LGHNA and YSLEER. V dropped 1 base and J dropped 4 bases, with 14 bases sitting between them. In nucleotides, the CDR3 is TGCGCCAGCAGCCAAGGCCGGGACTTATTATACGAGCAGTACTTC. Protein: CASSQGRDLLYEQYF.

The chain joins TRBV5-1 to TRBJ2-4; 7 nucleotides line up with TRBD1. Germline V CDR1 and CDR2: SGHRS, YFSETQ. J lost 8 bases, V lost 2 bases, and 4 bases had no gene match. The CDR3 contains 13 residues. The CDR3 DNA follows: TGCGCCAGCAGCTTCGAAGACAGGGACATTCAGTACTTC. Translated, it gives CASSFEDRDIQYF.

This clonotype was found a few times. The chain carries TRBV6-2 or TRBV6-3 and TRBJ2-3, with a weak D call TRBD2 (7 bases). Germline CDR1 is MNHEY and CDR2 is SVGEGT. The CDR3 contains 15 residues. V lost 6 bases and J lost 2, with 15 bases in between. The CDR3 DNA is TGTGCCAGCAGCCCCCTGCGGGGGCCCACAGATACGCAGTATTTT. It specifies CASSPLRGPTDTQYF.

This clonotype appeared a few times. This sequence joins TRBV20-1 and TRBJ1-5; D uncertain. In germline, CDR1 is DFQATT, CDR2 SNEGSKA (reference sequence). V lost 6 bases and J 4 bases, leaving 16 bases between the germline ends. The CDR3 extends over 14 amino acids. The CDR3 loop reads CSALSGSENQPQHF. Written as DNA, the CDR3 is TGCAGTGCCCTTTCGGGCTCTGAAAATCAGCCCCAGCATTTT.

V usage is TRBV27 and J usage is TRBJ2-7, with 7 bases aligning to TRBD1. The CDR3 is 15 residues long. The V gene end was trimmed by 6 bases and the J gene end by 0 bases; junction bases not matched to a gene: 8. The germline V gene has CDR1 MNHEY and CDR2 SMNVEV (reference sequence). CDR3 residues: CASSYKGQTSYEQYF. DNA for the CDR3: TGTGCCAGCAGCTACAAGGGACAGACCTCCTACGAGCAGTACTTC.

The chain employs TRBV27 and TRBJ1-2; no definite D call. This CDR3 comprises 13 residues. V was pared by 0 bases and J by 7 bases, with 9 bases between. The germline V gene has CDR1 MNHEY and CDR2 SMNVEV (reference sequence). In DNA, the CDR3 is TGTGCCAGCAGTTTATCGCCGAGTGGTGGCTACACCTTC. Translating it yields CASSLSPSGGYTF.

This clonotype was seen only a few times. This sequence joins TRBV7-9 and TRBJ2-3; the D call may be TRBD1 or TRBD2 (6 bases each). V lost 5 bases to trimming and J lost 2 bases, with 29 bases between them. Germline values: CDR1 SEHNR, CDR2 FQNEAQ (reference sequence). The CDR3 runs 20 residues. CDR3: CASSPWTAEVGGPPTDTQYF. The CDR3 coding sequence is TGTGCCAGCAGCCCCTGGACAGCCGAGGTGGGAGGCCCGCCCACAGATACGCAGTATTTT. Full variable domain (rest looked up from reference TRBV7-9 and TRBJ2-3): DTGVSQNPRHKITKRGQNVTFRCDPISEHNRLYWYRQTLGQGPEFLTYFQNEAQLEKSRLLSDRFSAERPKGSFSTLEIQRTEQGDSAMYLCASSPWTAEVGGPPTDTQYFGPGTRLTVL.

The V gene is TRBV7-9, the J gene TRBJ2-2; D remains ambiguous. Between the trimmed V and J ends, which lost 7 bases and 3 bases, there was a span of 9 bases. The V gene's germline CDR1 is SEHNR and CDR2 FQNEAQ (reference sequence). The CDR3 spans 13 residues. CDR3 in DNA: TGTGCCAGCAACGAAGGGTACACCGGGGAGCTGTTTTTT. Its protein is CASNEGYTGELFF.

The gene calls are TRBV2 and TRBJ2-6; D call uncertain. Trimming took 6 bases from V and 0 from J, leaving 9 bases between them. The CDR3 consists of 15 residues. Germline V CDR1 and CDR2: SNHLY, FYNNEI. The CDR3, as DNA: TGTGCCAGCAGGTTCACTGACTCTGGGGCCAACGTCCTGACTTTC. It is translated as CASRFTDSGANVLTF. The complete variable domain, with remaining parts taken from reference TRBV2 and TRBJ2-6, reads EPEVTQTPSHQVTQMGQEVILRCVPISNHLYFYWYRQILGQKVEFLVSFYNNEISEKSEIFDDQFSVERPDGSNFTLKIRSTKLEDSAMYFCASRFTDSGANVLTFGAGSRLTVL.

The rearrangement links TRBV20-1 to TRBJ1-3; D gene ambiguous. V dropped 0 bases and J dropped 1 base, with 19 bases sitting between them. The V gene's germline CDR1 is DFQATT and CDR2 SNEGSKA (reference sequence). The CDR3 consists of 18 residues. The CDR3 reads CSARDPEKPGYSGNTIYF. CDR3 nucleotides: TGCAGTGCTAGAGACCCAGAAAAGCCCGGGTATTCTGGAAACACCATATATTTT.

The chain links TRBV12-3 or TRBV12-4 to TRBJ1-1, with D possibly being TRBD1 (5 bases). The CDR3 covers 15 residues. V was cut by 5 bases and J by 7 bases, with 20 bases left in between. The DNA of the CDR3 is TGTGCCAGCAGTCTCCAGGGCAGGAGGTGGGATGAAGCTTTCTTT. Amino acids: CASSLQGRRWDEAFF.

The chain recombines TRBV28 with TRBJ2-1, with TRBD2 matching over 15 bases. The CDR3 runs to 19 residues. The trim removed 1 base at V and 1 base at J, leaving 5 bases unmatched. The V gene's germline CDR1 is MDHEN and CDR2 SYDVKM. The CDR3 region is CASSLSRTSGGASYNEQFF. In DNA form, the CDR3 reads TGTGCCAGCAGTTTATCTCGGACTAGCGGGGGGGCTTCCTACAATGAGCAGTTCTTC.

The CDR3 region has the DNA TGCAGCGTTGTGAGGGGGTCGAACACCGGGGAGCTGTTTTTT. Translating it yields CSVVRGSNTGELFF. The rearrangement joins TRBV29-1 to TRBJ2-2; TRBD1 is a possible D gene (6 bases). The V end was cut by 4 bases, the J end by 0 bases, with 9 bases between. The V gene's germline CDR1 is SQVTM and CDR2 ANQGSEA. There are 14 residues in the CDR3.

V gene TRBV7-9 combines with J gene TRBJ2-3; 7 bases fit TRBD2. Germline loops: CDR1 SEHNR, CDR2 FQNEAQ (reference sequence). After removal of 8 bases from V and 0 bases from J, the junction contained 8 bases not matched to a gene. The CDR3 consists of 15 residues. The DNA for the CDR3 is TGTGCCAGCGGTCCCTCGCGGGGGAGCACAGATACGCAGTATTTT. It encodes CASGPSRGSTDTQYF.

V is TRBV7-9 and J is TRBJ2-5; D is possibly TRBD2 (7 bases). The CDR3 spans 15 residues. Germline assignment: CDR1 SEHNR and CDR2 FQNEAQ (reference sequence). Trimming shortened V by 2 bases and J by 5 bases, and 15 bases separated the two germline ends. CDR3 sequence: CASSLPGGTWETQYF. DNA of the CDR3: TGTGCCAGCAGCTTACCGGGGGGCACGTGGGAGACCCAGTACTTC.

In its sample, this clonotype was seen a few times. The gene calls are TRBV20-1 and TRBJ1-1, with D unresolved. The V end was cut by 6 bases, the J end by 8 bases, with 4 bases between. Germline V gene data show CDR1 as DFQATT and CDR2 as SNEGSKA (reference sequence). The CDR3 is made up of 8 amino acids. The CDR3, as DNA: TGCAGTGCAAGCGAAGCTTTCTTT. Its translation: CSASEAFF.

This clonotype showed up just a few times. The chain uses TRBV13 and TRBJ2-1; either TRBD1 or TRBD2 may fit D (5 bases each). Trimming removed 2 bases from V and 12 bases from J, with 11 bases in between. In germline, CDR1 is PRHDT, CDR2 FYEKMQ (reference sequence). This CDR3 spans 12 amino acids. CDR3 sequence reads: CASSLRDDGQFF. The CDR3 nucleotides read TGTGCCAGCAGCTTACGGGACGACGGGCAGTTCTTC.

A few counts support this clonotype. The V gene is TRBV6-2 or TRBV6-3, the J gene TRBJ2-1; possible D gene TRBD2, 7 bases. V lost 8 bases and J lost 6, with 14 bases in between. CDR3 length equals 13 residues. Per the germline V gene, CDR1 is MNHEY and CDR2 is SVGEGT. This chain's CDR3 is CASGWGGGNEQFF. The CDR3 region has the DNA TGTGCCAGCGGGTGGGGGGGCGGCAATGAGCAGTTCTTC.

V gene TRBV7-2 combines with J gene TRBJ1-6; D might be TRBD1 (5 bases). The germline gives CDR1 SGHTA, CDR2 FQGNSA. The length of the CDR3 is 14 residues. Trimming removed 4 bases from V and 5 bases from J, with 9 bases in between. CDR3 in DNA: TGTGCCAGCAGCTCGGGACTGAATAATTCACCCCTCCACTTT. Amino acid sequence: CASSSGLNNSPLHF.